The table lists the clone carrying this T cell receptor beta chain with a few counts. Germline CDR1 is SGHAT and CDR2 is FQNNGV. The CDR3 has 15 amino acids. V was pared by 1 base and J by 6 bases, with 13 bases between. In the original processing: Amplifying reference gene primers gave estimates of nucleated cell counts. Method: immunoSEQ multiplex PCR; TCRdb's copy keeps in-frame clones and lacks some. V and J calls and clone size are as listed in that table; D and trimming were resolved from the DNA. Of more than 200,000 clones in the sample, roughly 84% are singletons; the top ten hold approximately 4.4%. The data derive from a study of blood T cell repertoires in COVID-19. Study information: Acute-phase and convalescent COVID-19 samples originated in the United States, Italy and Spain. The cDNA or gDNA used as material had been derived from T cells, B-cell-depleted T cells, or PBMCs.

The sequence came from a man between 50 and 59 years old with active or convalescent COVID-19. Sequencing was done on a sample of peripheral blood. V usage is TRBV11-2 and J usage is TRBJ2-1, with D hard to call. The CDR3 region is CASSLVGGTFNEQFF. The CDR3 DNA reads TGTGCCAGCAGCTTAGTAGGCGGCACCTTCAATGAGCAGTTCTTC.